The entry below describes one T cell receptor (beta chain). Its antigen is unknown. V was clipped by 5 bases and J by 0 bases, with 13 bases between them. The germline gives CDR1 SGHNT, CDR2 YENEEA. This CDR3 comprises 15 residues. Each CDR3 protein gets one entry after TCRdb re-called the 5' RACE reads with MiXCR. The sample shows around 410,000 distinct CDR3 sequences, more than 20% of them seen only once. These data originate in a study of T-cell memory formation after mild COVID-19. Study overall: Among the donors, TCR clusters were largely specific to each donor.

Study-wide results and caveats: Contracting clones from day 15 to 85 showed balanced CD4/CD8; later expanders favored CD4+. CM and EM subsets held most contracting CD4+ clones; EMRA held CD8+ ones. Cross-reactive memory seemingly joined, as some responding clones were found in pre-infection memory.

The rearrangement joins TRBV11-3 to TRBJ1-1, with no clear D. The sample comprised PBMCs or a T cell subset sorted from them (not recorded which). This sequence originates from an adult woman who had mild COVID-19 (a few samples of this study predate the infection). Cell type and time point are not known. The CDR3 nucleotides read TGTGCCAGCAGCCCCCCCGGCAGATTGAACACTGAAGCTTTCTTT. This sequence encodes CASSPPGRLNTEAFF. Combining the CDR3 with reference TRBV11-3 and TRBJ1-1 gives the whole variable domain EAGVVQSPRYKIIEKKQPVAFWCNPISGHNTLYWYLQNLGQGPELLIRYENEEAVDDSQLPKDRFSAERLKGVDSTLKIQPAELGDSAVYLCASSPPGRLNTEAFFGQGTRLTVV.